The entry below describes one TCR beta chain. Individuals having autoimmune disease history or systemic immunosuppression were not enrolled. The sample comes from a study of OX40 agonist ivuxolimab in advanced cancers. Study background: It was ivuxolimab, an agonistic anti-OX40 (CD134) antibody, that patients were treated with. Of mixed ages from about 23 to 90 and averaging around 60 years, the group was almost 85% male.

TCRdb's table, derived via immunoSEQ multiplex PCR, lists solely in-frame clones and lacks some. The sample holds tens of thousands of clones, over 80% seen once. The CDR3 totals 12 residues. Trimming removed 4 bases at V and 6 bases at J, with 11 bases between. The germline CDR1 and CDR2 sequences are SQVTM and ANQGSEA. The source material was CD4+ or CD8+ T cells sorted from blood, sampled in a trial of the OX40 agonist ivuxolimab. This TCR was sampled from an adult with an advanced solid tumor such as melanoma, head and neck, liver or kidney cancer. The chain combines TRBV29-1 with TRBJ2-3; possibly TRBD2 for D (5 bases). CDR3 in amino acids: CSVGRAGDTQYF. In nucleotides, the CDR3 is TGCAGCGTTGGGCGGGCTGGTGATACGCAGTATTTT.